This T cell receptor beta chain was observed in a study of T-cell memory formation after mild COVID-19. Study-level background: The two donors had largely donor-specific TCR clusters. Notes on the study in general: Some clones that responded turned up in pre-infection memory, which suggests that cross-reactive memory joined in. From day 15 to 85, contracting clones were balanced between CD4 and CD8, whereas later expanders leaned toward CD4+.

This clonotype came up a few times. What it binds is unknown. Each CDR3 protein is one row after TCRdb ran MiXCR on the 5' RACE reads. The data show fewer than 700,000 distinct CDR3 sequences, with more than 15% seen just once and about 11% held by the top ten. Germline CDR1 and CDR2: SGHTA and FQGTGA. This CDR3 is 19 amino acids long. The V segment lost 5 bases and the J segment 6 bases; nucleotides outside the gene matches: 13. This clonotype was sampled from an adult woman who had mild COVID-19 (a few samples of this study predate the infection). Cell type and time point are not known. The chain joins TRBV7-3 to TRBJ2-1; 16 bases line up with TRBD2. What was sequenced was PBMCs or a T cell subset sorted from them (not recorded which). This chain's CDR3 is CASSHRTGTSGRGSNEQFF. CDR3 coding DNA: TGTGCCAGCAGCCACCGGACAGGGACTAGCGGGAGGGGTTCCAATGAGCAGTTCTTC.